This T cell receptor (beta chain) was recorded in a study of graft-versus-host responses after intestinal transplantation (dated by TCRdb to about 2021). Regarding the complete study: Multivisceral, liver-intestinal, or isolated intestinal transplants were received by the recipients. After intestinal transplantation, graft-versus-host and host-versus-graft alloreactive T cell clones in the graft, circulation and bone marrow were tracked using bulk TCR-beta CDR3 sequencing. Anti-thymocyte globulin induction was given to all recipients, followed by maintenance tacrolimus and steroids for around three years. Alloreactive clones were identified by sequencing pre-transplant mixed lymphocyte reaction products and comparing them with unstimulated pre-transplant donor and recipient T cells. Rather than going through the commercial service, samples from three later patients were sequenced in-house on an Illumina MiSeq and processed with MiXCR. Donor T cell macrochimerism was defined as a peak of at least 4% donor T cells among recipient peripheral blood mononuclear cells. The cohort enrolled about two dozen intestinal transplant recipients, one of whom was a retransplant, and a few patients without pretransplant specimens were excluded. General study outcomes and caveats: The relatively low number and heterogeneity of intestinal transplant patients limited the conclusions. In patients with donor T cell macrochimerism, the allografts had high GvH to HvG T cell clonal ratios. GvH clones were detected in recipient bone marrow, and some of these GvH clones were observed earlier in ileal mucosa or blood, consistent with an intestinal mucosal origin. Early after transplant, declines in HvG clones were associated with peak levels of circulating GvH clones.

Note on this clone: Its binding antigen is unknown. It has no much larger one-base neighbor in the sample; base qualities were not kept.

Per the publication, the time point label means: cells obtained before transplantation from donor or recipient. CD3+CD4+ and CD3+CD8+ populations were FACS-sorted from unstimulated pre-transplant donor and recipient cells taken from spleen or lymph nodes. For CDR1 and CDR2, the germline V gene lists MGHDK and SYGVNS. Deletion took 5 bases off V and 2 bases off J, with a span of 5 bases between the germline ends. Taken from cysteine to phenylalanine, the CDR3 has 12 residues. Just CDR3 DNA is preserved here, 36 bases in frame from base 1. Library creation used the immunoSEQ multiplex PCR assay. For most patients, genomic DNA was isolated with the Qiagen DNeasy Blood and Tissue Kit and sent frozen to Adaptive Biotechnologies for TCR sequencing. Adaptive Biotechnologies carried out high-throughput TCR-beta CDR3 sequencing of genomic DNA for most patients. In the source study's methods: TCR sequencing data were retrieved from Adaptive's ImmunoSEQ software for 15 to 20 patients, whereas a few other patients were processed with MiXCR and VDJtools. To correct CD4 versus CD8 sorting errors, sequences present in both subsets at a frequency ratio below 5:1 were removed. CDR3 nucleotide sequences shared between donor and recipient were removed because their origin could not be assigned. To be classed as alloreactive, a clone needed at least 2-fold expansion over unstimulated cells and a minimum CFSE-low frequency of 0.002% (template counts) or 0.001% (read counts). Mappable clones were those detected in sequenced pre-transplant spleen, lymph node, or MLR CFSE-low populations of the donor or recipient. Cumulative frequency of alloreactive clones was calculated as a percentage of all sequences weighted by copy number. This immuneACCESS table, as held by TCRdb, lists in-frame sequences with V and J called but not all clones. Of the missing ones, under half trace to an unresolved V gene in checked studies; the others have no known cause. Clone size and the V and J calls come from that table; the DNA yielded D and trimming. The sample table holds 45,000 to 65,000 clones, of which about 94% were seen once. The ten largest clones represent 0.38% of the sample.

The sample in question was unstimulated CD4+ T cells sorted from spleen or lymph node cells, obtained before transplant. Recombination joined TRBV25-1 with TRBJ2-3, with no D gene named confidently. This TCR derives from a human donor who was the organ donor for an intestinal transplant. The DNA is TGTGCCAGCAGTTTCAACACAGATACGCAGTATTTT. It translates to CASSFNTDTQYF.